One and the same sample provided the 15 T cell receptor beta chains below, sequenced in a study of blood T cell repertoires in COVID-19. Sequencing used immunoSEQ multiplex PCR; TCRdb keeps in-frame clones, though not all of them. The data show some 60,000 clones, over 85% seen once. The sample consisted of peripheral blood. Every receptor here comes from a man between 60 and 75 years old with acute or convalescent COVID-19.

CDR3 DNA: TGCGCCAGCAGCTTCAGGGGACTAGCGGCCTCCACAGATACGCAGTATTTT. Residues: CASSFRGLAASTDTQYF. This sequence joins TRBV5-1 and TRBJ2-3, with 11 bases that match TRBD2. After removal of 2 bases from V and 2 bases from J, the junction contained 7 bases not matched to a gene. Per germline, CDR1 SGHRS and CDR2 YFSETQ. The CDR3 spans 17 residues.

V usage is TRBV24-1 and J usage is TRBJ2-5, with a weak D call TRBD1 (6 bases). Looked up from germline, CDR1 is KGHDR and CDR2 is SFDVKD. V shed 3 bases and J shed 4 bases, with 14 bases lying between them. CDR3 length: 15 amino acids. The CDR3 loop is CATSDPRGPGETQYF. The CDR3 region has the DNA TGTGCCACCAGTGATCCCAGGGGCCCGGGAGAGACCCAGTACTTC.

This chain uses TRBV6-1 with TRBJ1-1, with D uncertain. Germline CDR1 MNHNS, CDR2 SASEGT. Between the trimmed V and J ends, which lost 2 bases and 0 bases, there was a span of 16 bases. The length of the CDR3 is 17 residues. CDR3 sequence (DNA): TGTGCCAGCAGTGAAAACAGACGTTATTACATGAACACTGAAGCTTTCTTT. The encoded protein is CASSENRRYYMNTEAFF.

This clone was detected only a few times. The DNA for the CDR3 is TGTGCCTGGAGTGCTGGTGTCGCGGATAATGAAAAACTGTTTTTT. Its translation is CAWSAGVADNEKLFF. This rearrangement joins TRBV30 to TRBJ1-4; D gene ambiguous. Trimming took off 1 base at V and 4 bases at J, with 13 bases between the two ends. CDR1 GTSNPN and CDR2 SVGIG come from the germline V gene (reference sequence). The CDR3 is 15 residues long.

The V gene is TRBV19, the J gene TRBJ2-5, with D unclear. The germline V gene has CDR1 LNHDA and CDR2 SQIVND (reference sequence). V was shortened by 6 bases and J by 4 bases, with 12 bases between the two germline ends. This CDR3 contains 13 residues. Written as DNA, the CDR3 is TGTGCCAGTAGAAGCGAGGTGGGAGAGACCCAGTACTTC. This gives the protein CASRSEVGETQYF.

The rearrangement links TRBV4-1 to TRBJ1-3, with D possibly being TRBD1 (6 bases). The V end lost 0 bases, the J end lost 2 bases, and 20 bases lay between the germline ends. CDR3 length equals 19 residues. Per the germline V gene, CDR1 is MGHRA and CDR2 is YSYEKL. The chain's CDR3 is CASSQETGAFVPAGNTIYF. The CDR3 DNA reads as TGCGCCAGCAGCCAAGAGACAGGTGCCTTTGTTCCCGCTGGAAACACCATATATTTT.

DNA of the CDR3: TGCGCCAGCAGCTTGGGCCACGGGAATGAAAAACTGTTTTTT. This sequence encodes CASSLGHGNEKLFF. The rearrangement links TRBV5-1 to TRBJ1-4; unclear D gene. Trimming removed 0 bases from V and 5 bases from J, with 8 bases in between. The germline gives CDR1 SGHRS, CDR2 YFSETQ. This CDR3 is built from 14 residues.

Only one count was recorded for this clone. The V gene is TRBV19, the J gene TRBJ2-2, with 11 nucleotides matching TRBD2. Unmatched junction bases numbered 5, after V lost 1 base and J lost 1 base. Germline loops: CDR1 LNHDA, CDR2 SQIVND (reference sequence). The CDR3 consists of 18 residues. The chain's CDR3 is CASSIVPSGGLNTGELFF. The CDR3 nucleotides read TGTGCCAGTAGTATAGTGCCTAGCGGGGGGCTGAACACCGGGGAGCTGTTTTTT.

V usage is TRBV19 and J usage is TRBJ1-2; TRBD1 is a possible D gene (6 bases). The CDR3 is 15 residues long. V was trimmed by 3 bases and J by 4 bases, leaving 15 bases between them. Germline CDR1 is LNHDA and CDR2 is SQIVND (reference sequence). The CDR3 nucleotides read TGTGCCAGTAGTATGGGTCAACAGGGTATCTATGGCTACACCTTC. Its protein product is CASSMGQQGIYGYTF.

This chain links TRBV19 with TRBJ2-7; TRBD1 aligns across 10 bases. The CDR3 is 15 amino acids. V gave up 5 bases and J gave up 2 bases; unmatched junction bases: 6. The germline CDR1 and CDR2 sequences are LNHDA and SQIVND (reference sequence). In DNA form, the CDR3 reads TGTGCCAGTAGTCGAAGGGACAGGGGTGCCTACGAGCAGTACTTC. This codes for CASSRRDRGAYEQYF.

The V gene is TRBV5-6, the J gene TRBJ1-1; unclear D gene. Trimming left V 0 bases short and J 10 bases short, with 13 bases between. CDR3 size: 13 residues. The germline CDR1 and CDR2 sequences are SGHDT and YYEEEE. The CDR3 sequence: CASSLGVTRSAFF. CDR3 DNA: TGTGCCAGCAGCTTGGGGGTGACACGGTCAGCTTTCTTT.

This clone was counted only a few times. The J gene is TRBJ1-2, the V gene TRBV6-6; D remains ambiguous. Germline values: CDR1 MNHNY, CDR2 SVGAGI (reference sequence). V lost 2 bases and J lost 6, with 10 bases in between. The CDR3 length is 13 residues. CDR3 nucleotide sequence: TGTGCCAGCAGTTACCGAGGGATTAATGGCTACACCTTC. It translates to CASSYRGINGYTF.

CDR3 protein: CSAKVLSGGPPDTQYF. CDR3 coding DNA: TGCAGCGCTAAAGTCCTTAGCGGGGGACCCCCAGATACGCAGTATTTT. The gene calls are TRBV29-1 and TRBJ2-3; 9 nucleotides agree with TRBD2. CDR3 length: 16 residues. Looked up from germline, CDR1 is SQVTM and CDR2 is ANQGSEA. Trimming removed 7 bases from V and 4 bases from J; junction bases left unmatched: 15.

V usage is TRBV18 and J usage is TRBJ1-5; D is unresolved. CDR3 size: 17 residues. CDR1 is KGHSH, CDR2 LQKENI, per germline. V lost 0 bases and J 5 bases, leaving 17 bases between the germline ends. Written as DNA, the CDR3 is TGTGCCAGCTCACCACCTCTTGGGCCAGGTTCTTATCAGCCCCAGCATTTT. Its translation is CASSPPLGPGSYQPQHF. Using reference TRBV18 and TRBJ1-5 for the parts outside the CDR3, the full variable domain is NAGVMQNPRHLVRRRGQEARLRCSPMKGHSHVYWYRQLPEEGLKFMVYLQKENIIDESGMPKERFSAEFPKEGPSILRIQQVVRGDSAAYFCASSPPLGPGSYQPQHFGDGTRLSIL.

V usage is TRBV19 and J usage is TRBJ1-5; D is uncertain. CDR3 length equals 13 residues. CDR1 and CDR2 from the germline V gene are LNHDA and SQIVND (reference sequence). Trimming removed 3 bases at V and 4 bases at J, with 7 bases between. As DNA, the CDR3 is TGTGCCAGTAGTATTCGAGATAATCAGCCCCAGCATTTT. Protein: CASSIRDNQPQHF.